This entry features one T cell receptor (beta chain) sequence. What it binds is unknown. All donors qualified as healthy HIV-negative adults and had experienced no recent acute infections or vaccinations. This CDR3 has 15 residues. From germline, CDR1 is SGHDT and CDR2 YYEEEE. Trimming cost V 4 bases and J 3 bases, with 16 bases left between them. Genomic DNA of every subset was divided equally among multiple immunoSEQ plates. Sequencing used immunoSEQ multiplex PCR; TCRdb keeps in-frame clones, though not all of them. The sample has about a million clones; around 80% are singletons. The sample comes from a study of shared clonotypes between healthy human individuals. Whole-study findings and limits: Sampling involved blood alone; tissue repertoires likely differ. Sequencing of the sorted subsets was shown by rarefaction to be incomplete despite large depth.

The source of this sequence is a man aged 18 to 30 in good health. This chain joins TRBV5-6 and TRBJ2-5, with D possibly called TRBD1 or TRBD2 (5 bases each). Sequences were obtained from memory CD4+ T cells sorted from blood. Subset defined: CD45RA-negative fraction. The CDR3, as DNA: TGTGCCAGCAGCCCAGGGACCGTAGGGAAAGAGACCCAGTACTTC. This encodes CASSPGTVGKETQYF.